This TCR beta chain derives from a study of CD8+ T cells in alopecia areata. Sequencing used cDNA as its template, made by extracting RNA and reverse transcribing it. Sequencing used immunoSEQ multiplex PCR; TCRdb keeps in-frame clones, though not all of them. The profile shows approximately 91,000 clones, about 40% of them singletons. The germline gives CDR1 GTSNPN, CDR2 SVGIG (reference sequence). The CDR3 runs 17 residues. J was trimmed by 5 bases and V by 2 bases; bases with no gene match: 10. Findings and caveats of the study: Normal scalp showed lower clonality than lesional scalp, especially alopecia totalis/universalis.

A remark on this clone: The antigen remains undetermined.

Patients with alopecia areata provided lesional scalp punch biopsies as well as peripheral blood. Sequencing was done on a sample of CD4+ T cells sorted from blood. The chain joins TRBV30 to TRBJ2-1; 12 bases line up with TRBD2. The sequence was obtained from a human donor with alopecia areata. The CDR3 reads CAWSWLTPSGGDNEQFF. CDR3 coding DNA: TGTGCCTGGAGTTGGTTAACCCCTAGCGGGGGGGACAATGAGCAGTTCTTC.